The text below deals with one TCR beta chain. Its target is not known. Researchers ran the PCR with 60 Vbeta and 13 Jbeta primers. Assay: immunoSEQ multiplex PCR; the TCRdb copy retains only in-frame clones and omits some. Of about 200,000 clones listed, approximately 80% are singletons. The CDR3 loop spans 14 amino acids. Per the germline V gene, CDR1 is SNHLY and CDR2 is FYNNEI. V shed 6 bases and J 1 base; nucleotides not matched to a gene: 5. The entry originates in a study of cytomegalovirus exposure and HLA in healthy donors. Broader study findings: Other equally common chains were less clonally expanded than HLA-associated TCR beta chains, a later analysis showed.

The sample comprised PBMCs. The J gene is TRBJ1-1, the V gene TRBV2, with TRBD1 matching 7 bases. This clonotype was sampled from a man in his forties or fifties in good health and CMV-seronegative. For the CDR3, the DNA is TGTGCCAGCAGGGCCGGGACAGCGAACACTGAAGCTTTCTTT. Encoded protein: CASRAGTANTEAFF. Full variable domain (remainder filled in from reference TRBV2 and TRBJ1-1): EPEVTQTPSHQVTQMGQEVILRCVPISNHLYFYWYRQILGQKVEFLVSFYNNEISEKSEIFDDQFSVERPDGSNFTLKIRSTKLEDSAMYFCASRAGTANTEAFFGQGTRLTVV.